The clone carrying this T cell receptor beta chain was seen only a few times. Its antigen remains unknown. Donation came from healthy Caucasian individuals in Russia who were aged 6 to 90. This entry is derived from a study of blood T cells in healthy people across ages. Whole-study results and caveats: PBMCs were not sorted, which prevented a conclusive comparison of naive versus antigen-experienced cells.

V lost 5 bases to trimming and J lost 7 bases, with 14 bases between them. The CDR3 loop spans 14 amino acids. A J-beta primer mix and a sample-barcoded 5' primer were used in a second PCR of about 7 to 12 cycles. TCRdb passed the 5' RACE reads through MiXCR, listing each CDR3 protein once. The sample has 700,000 or so distinct CDR3 sequences; approximately 22% are singletons. The sequence derives from a man between 65 and 85 years old in good health. The sample consisted of blood. V is TRBV12-3 or TRBV12-4 and J is TRBJ1-4; weak D call: TRBD1 (6 bases). The DNA for the CDR3 is TGTGCCAGCAGTAAGGACAGTTTCTTTGAAAAACTGTTTTTT. Translation gives CASSKDSFFEKLFF.